A single T cell receptor beta chain is shown here with its context. Its specificity is unknown. This specimen belongs to a study of T cells after yellow fever vaccination. Whole-study results and caveats: There was a possibility that FACS-sorted repertoires contained abundant clonotypes contaminating from the bulk population. Post-booster samples contained most primary-vaccination clones (roughly 96% CD4, approximately 88% CD8).

Trimming took off 5 bases at V and 6 bases at J, with 10 bases between the two ends. This CDR3 region has 13 residues. The germline V gene encodes CDR1 SGHTA and CDR2 FQGTGA. It was through 5'RACE template switching that TCR cDNA was made, with a universal primer site and UMIs added. Via MiXCR, TCRdb re-called the 5' RACE reads, giving one row per CDR3 protein. The table lists some 160,000 distinct CDR3 sequences, 9.3% of them singletons. Sequenced material: CD8+ T cells sorted from PBMCs, taken 45 days after the yellow fever booster vaccination. The receptor's source is a man younger than 35 who received the YFV17D yellow fever vaccine. The chain uses TRBV7-3 and TRBJ2-2; D gene uncertain. CDR3 bases: TGTGCCAGCAGCCCCTTGATTTCCGGGGAGCTGTTTTTT. Protein sequence: CASSPLISGELFF.